A selection of T cell receptor beta chains follows, all from one sample in a study of cytomegalovirus exposure and HLA in healthy donors. Produced via immunoSEQ multiplex PCR; TCRdb's table is partial and in-frame only. The sample comprises under 200,000 clones, around 72% of which are singletons, and around 2.4% rests with the top ten. Sequences were obtained from PBMCs. These receptors were taken from a female donor in good health and CMV-seronegative. Each CDR3 is given with its conserved first and last residue. Each record gives: D gene, clone size, V gene, J gene, CDR3 protein, CDR3 DNA. A D gene is named only where the DNA matches it firmly. A clone size is listed for some rows: how often the clone was seen (once, few, many), or a class if it is expanded.

TRBD1	.	TRBV6-6	TRBJ1-4	CASRLTGGGEKLFF	TGTGCCAGCAGGTTAACAGGGGGCGGTGAAAAACTGTTTTTT
TRBD1	.	TRBV6-5	TRBJ1-2	CASSYEQGRLYGYTF	TGTGCCAGCAGTTACGAACAGGGGCGCCTTTATGGCTACACCTTC
.	.	TRBV5-1	TRBJ1-4	CASSRTGMDEKLFF	TGCGCCAGCAGCAGAACAGGGATGGATGAAAAACTGTTTTTT
.	few	TRBV25-1	TRBJ1-2	CASSPPGLLYGYTF	TGTGCCAGCAGTCCCCCGGGACTCCTCTATGGCTACACCTTC
TRBD1	.	TRBV9	TRBJ2-3	CASNRDRSTDTQYF	TGTGCCAGCAACCGGGACAGGTCCACAGATACGCAGTATTTT
TRBD1	medium-sized	TRBV6-4	TRBJ2-1	CASSDSGTGDSDEQFF	TGTGCCAGCAGTGACTCGGGGACAGGGGATTCGGATGAGCAGTTCTTC
TRBD1	few	TRBV5-1	TRBJ1-4	CASSRWDRASLSEKLFF	TGCGCCAGCAGCAGATGGGACAGGGCATCCCTCAGTGAAAAACTGTTTTTT
TRBD1	.	TRBV4-3	TRBJ1-4	CASSRLTQGAQEKLFF	TGCGCCAGCAGCCGCTTAACCCAGGGGGCGCAGGAAAAACTGTTTTTT
TRBD2	.	TRBV4-3	TRBJ2-1	CASKAGVGNEQFF	TGCGCCAGCAAAGCGGGGGTTGGCAATGAGCAGTTCTTC
.	.	TRBV4-1	TRBJ2-7	CASSQDVQAYEQYF	TGCGCCAGCAGCCAAGACGTACAGGCCTACGAGCAGTACTTC
.	.	TRBV2	TRBJ2-1	CAGGGRSYNEQFF	TGTGCCGGTGGCGGCCGCTCCTACAATGAGCAGTTCTTC
TRBD2	.	TRBV19	TRBJ2-2	CAGPGLAGVVDTGELFF	TGTGCCGGCCCGGGACTAGCGGGAGTTGTTGACACCGGGGAGCTGTTTTTT
.	.	TRBV7-2	TRBJ2-2	CASRSGTPNTGELFF	TGTGCCAGCAGGTCCGGGACACCTAACACCGGGGAGCTGTTTTTT
TRBD1	.	TRBV7-2	TRBJ2-7	CASSLSFGQGAYEQYF	TGTGCCAGCAGCTTATCTTTTGGACAGGGGGCCTACGAGCAGTACTTC
.	.	TRBV9	TRBJ2-7	CASSRGQFLSYEQYF	TGTGCCAGCAGCCGGGGACAATTCCTATCCTACGAGCAGTACTTC
.	.	TRBV30	TRBJ2-3	CAWSGQGSRTDTQYF	TGTGCCTGGAGTGGTCAGGGGAGTCGGACAGATACGCAGTATTTT
TRBD1	.	TRBV5-1	TRBJ1-1	CASRGGQGATEAFF	TGCGCCAGCAGGGGGGGACAGGGGGCGACTGAAGCTTTCTTT
.	.	TRBV5-1	TRBJ2-7	CASSLGLLQGRQGYEQYF	TGCGCCAGCAGCTTGGGCCTTCTACAGGGAAGGCAAGGCTACGAGCAGTACTTC
TRBD2	.	TRBV4-3	TRBJ2-2	CASSQDLAGGNTGELFF	TGCGCCAGCAGCCAAGATTTGGCGGGAGGAAACACCGGGGAGCTGTTTTTT
.	.	TRBV19	TRBJ1-5	CASRGSMAPAQPQHF	TGTGCCAGTAGGGGCTCGATGGCGCCGGCTCAGCCCCAGCATTTT
TRBD1	.	TRBV6-1	TRBJ2-2	CASRRQGNGELFF	TGTGCCAGCAGGAGACAGGGGAACGGGGAGCTGTTTTTT
.	.	TRBV21-1	TRBJ1-2	CASSRNRTYGYTF	TGTGCCAGCAGCAGGAACAGGACGTATGGCTACACCTTC
.	once	TRBV19	TRBJ1-5	CASSMQDGGIQPQHF	TGTGCCAGTAGTATGCAGGACGGGGGTATTCAGCCCCAGCATTTT
.	once	TRBV7-2	TRBJ1-2	CASRWGGDYGYTF	TGTGCCAGCAGGTGGGGGGGGGACTATGGCTACACCTTC
.	.	TRBV2	TRBJ2-3	CASWLTDTQYF	TGTGCCAGCTGGCTCACAGATACGCAGTATTTT
TRBD1	.	TRBV28	TRBJ1-1	CASSPGTGVTEAFF	TGTGCCAGCAGCCCCGGGACAGGGGTCACTGAAGCTTTCTTT
.	.	TRBV19	TRBJ1-1	CASSIAGGTEAFF	TGTGCCAGTAGTATAGCGGGAGGCACTGAAGCTTTCTTT
TRBD2	.	TRBV7-9	TRBJ2-3	CASSLSGSYTDTQYF	TGTGCCAGCAGCTTAAGCGGGAGTTACACAGATACGCAGTATTTT
TRBD1	.	TRBV7-9	TRBJ2-1	CASSLDRTGRNEQFF	TGTGCCAGCAGCTTAGATCGGACAGGGAGGAATGAGCAGTTCTTC
TRBD1	few	TRBV10-2	TRBJ2-5	CASSDWDRDQETQYF	TGCGCCAGCAGTGACTGGGACAGGGACCAAGAGACCCAGTACTTC
.	.	TRBV11-2	TRBJ1-2	CASSLYRDRSFYGYTF	TGTGCCAGCAGCTTATACAGGGACCGGTCTTTTTATGGCTACACCTTC
.	few	TRBV25-1	TRBJ2-7	CASSEGDNTVYEQYF	TGTGCCAGCAGTGAAGGGGACAATACGGTCTACGAGCAGTACTTC
TRBD1	.	TRBV5-1	TRBJ1-2	CASSLRPDRVPYGYTF	TGCGCCAGCAGCTTGCGCCCCGACAGGGTGCCCTATGGCTACACCTTC
TRBD1	.	TRBV19	TRBJ2-3	CASSSMRRDRGFTDTQYF	TGTGCCAGTAGTTCAATGAGAAGGGACAGGGGCTTCACAGATACGCAGTATTTT
.	.	TRBV4-2	TRBJ1-1	CASSQDWANTEAFF	TGTGCCAGCAGCCAAGATTGGGCAAACACTGAAGCTTTCTTT
TRBD1	.	TRBV30	TRBJ1-2	CAWSGINRGLANYGYTF	TGTGCCTGGAGTGGCATTAATAGGGGGCTAGCTAACTATGGCTACACCTTC
.	.	TRBV25-1	TRBJ1-2	CASSELQAKANYGYTF	TGTGCCAGCAGTGAGCTCCAGGCCAAAGCTAACTATGGCTACACCTTC
.	.	TRBV5-8	TRBJ1-5	CASSLSTGGGNQPQHF	TGTGCCAGCAGCTTAAGTACGGGAGGGGGCAATCAGCCCCAGCATTTT
TRBD1	.	TRBV6-6	TRBJ2-2	CASSYGTGATGELFF	TGTGCCAGCAGTTACGGGACAGGGGCGACCGGGGAGCTGTTTTTT
TRBD1	few	TRBV19	TRBJ1-1	CASSLTGSNTEAFF	TGTGCCAGTAGTCTGACAGGGTCGAACACTGAAGCTTTCTTT
TRBD1	few	TRBV2	TRBJ2-7	CASSGGQGAFYEQYF	TGTGCCAGCAGTGGGGGACAGGGGGCATTCTACGAGCAGTACTTC
TRBD1	.	TRBV11-2	TRBJ1-3	CASSSGQGNTIYF	TGTGCCAGCAGCTCGGGACAGGGAAACACCATATATTTT
TRBD2	.	TRBV5-8	TRBJ2-7	CGPELSGSSQSYEQYF	TGTGGCCCCGAATTGAGCGGGAGTTCCCAATCCTACGAGCAGTACTTC
.	.	TRBV28	TRBJ1-5	CASSLGGRKGQPQHF	TGTGCCAGCAGTTTAGGAGGGAGGAAGGGTCAGCCCCAGCATTTT
TRBD2	.	TRBV4-1	TRBJ2-7	CASSQGGRASYEQYF	TGCGCCAGCAGCCAAGGTGGGAGGGCCTCCTACGAGCAGTACTTC
TRBD2	.	TRBV11-2	TRBJ2-3	CASSLRGGGHTDTQYF	TGTGCCAGCAGCTTACGGGGGGGAGGTCACACAGATACGCAGTATTTT
TRBD1	.	TRBV13	TRBJ2-1	CASRPPGQGPNEQFF	TGTGCCAGCAGGCCCCCGGGACAGGGTCCCAATGAGCAGTTCTTC